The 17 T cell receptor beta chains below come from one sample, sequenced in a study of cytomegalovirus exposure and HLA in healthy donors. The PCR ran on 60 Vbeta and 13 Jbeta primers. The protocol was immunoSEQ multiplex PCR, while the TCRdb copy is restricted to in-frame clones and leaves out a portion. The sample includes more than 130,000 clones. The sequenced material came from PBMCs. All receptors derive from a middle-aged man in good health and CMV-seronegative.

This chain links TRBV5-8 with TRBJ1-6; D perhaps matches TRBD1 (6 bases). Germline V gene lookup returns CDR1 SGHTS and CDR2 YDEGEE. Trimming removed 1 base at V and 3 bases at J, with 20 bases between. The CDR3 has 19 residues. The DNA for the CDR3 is TGTGCCAGCAGCTTGATGACAGGTTATCATCCTAACTATAATTCACCCCTCCACTTT. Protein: CASSLMTGYHPNYNSPLHF.

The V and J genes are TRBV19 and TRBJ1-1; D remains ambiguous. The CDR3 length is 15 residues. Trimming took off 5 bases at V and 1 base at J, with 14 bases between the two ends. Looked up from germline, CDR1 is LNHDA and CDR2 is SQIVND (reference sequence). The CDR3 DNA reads TGTGCCAGTAGTTATCCCCCGCCGGGGAACACTGAAGCTTTCTTT. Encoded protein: CASSYPPPGNTEAFF.

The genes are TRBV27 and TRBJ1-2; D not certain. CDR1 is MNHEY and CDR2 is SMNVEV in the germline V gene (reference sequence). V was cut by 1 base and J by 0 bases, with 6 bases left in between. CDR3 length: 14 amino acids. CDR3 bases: TGTGCCAGCAGTTTATTCCCTACTAACTATGGCTACACCTTC. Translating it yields CASSLFPTNYGYTF.

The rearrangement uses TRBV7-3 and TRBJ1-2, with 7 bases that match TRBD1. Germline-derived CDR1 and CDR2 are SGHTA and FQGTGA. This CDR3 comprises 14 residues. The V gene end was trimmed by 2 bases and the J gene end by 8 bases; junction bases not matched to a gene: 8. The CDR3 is CASSLGTDLGGYTF. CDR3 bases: TGTGCCAGCAGCTTAGGGACAGACCTGGGGGGCTACACCTTC.

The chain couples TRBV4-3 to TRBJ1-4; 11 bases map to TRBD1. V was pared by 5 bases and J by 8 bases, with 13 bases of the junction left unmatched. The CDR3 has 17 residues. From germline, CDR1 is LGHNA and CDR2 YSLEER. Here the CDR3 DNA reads TGCGCCAGCAGCGAGAGTGGGCGGGACAGGGGGGAAGAAAAACTGTTTTTT. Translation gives CASSESGRDRGEEKLFF.

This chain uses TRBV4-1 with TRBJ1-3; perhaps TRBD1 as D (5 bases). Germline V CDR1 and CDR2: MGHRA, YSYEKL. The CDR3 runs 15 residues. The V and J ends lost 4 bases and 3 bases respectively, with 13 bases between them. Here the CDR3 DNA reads TGCGCCAGCAGCCTTAATGCAGGGTTTGGAAACACCATATATTTT. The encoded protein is CASSLNAGFGNTIYF.

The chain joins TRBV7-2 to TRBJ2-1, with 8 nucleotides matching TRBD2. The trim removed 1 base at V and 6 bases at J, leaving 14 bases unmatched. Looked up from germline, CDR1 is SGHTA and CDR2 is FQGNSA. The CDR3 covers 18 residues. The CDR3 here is CASSLVSGVPLHTNEQFF. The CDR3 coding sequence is TGTGCCAGCAGCTTAGTTAGCGGGGTGCCGTTGCATACCAATGAGCAGTTCTTC.

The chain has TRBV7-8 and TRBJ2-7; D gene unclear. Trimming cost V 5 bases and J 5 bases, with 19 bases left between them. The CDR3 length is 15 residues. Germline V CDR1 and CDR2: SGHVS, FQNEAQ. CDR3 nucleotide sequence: TGTGCCAGCAGCGTGCGGTCTGGAAAGAAGGACGAGCAGTACTTC. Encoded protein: CASSVRSGKKDEQYF.

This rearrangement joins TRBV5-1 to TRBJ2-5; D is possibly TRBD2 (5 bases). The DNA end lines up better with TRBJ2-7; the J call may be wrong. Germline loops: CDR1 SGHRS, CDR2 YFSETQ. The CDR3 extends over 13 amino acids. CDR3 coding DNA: TGCGCCAGCAGCTTCGGGGTCGGATACGAGCAGTACTTC. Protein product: CASSFGVGYEQYF.

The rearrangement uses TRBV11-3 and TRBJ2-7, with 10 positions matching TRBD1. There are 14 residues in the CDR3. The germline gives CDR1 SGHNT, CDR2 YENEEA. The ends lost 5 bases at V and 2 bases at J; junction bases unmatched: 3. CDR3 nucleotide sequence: TGTGCCAGCAGCCCCGGGACAGGGGCCTACGAGCAGTACTTC. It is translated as CASSPGTGAYEQYF.

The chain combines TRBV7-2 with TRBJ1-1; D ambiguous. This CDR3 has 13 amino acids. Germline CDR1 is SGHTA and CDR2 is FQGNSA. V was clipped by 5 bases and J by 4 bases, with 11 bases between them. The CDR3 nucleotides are TGTGCCAGCAGCCGTCGGGAACCCACTGAAGCTTTCTTT. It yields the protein CASSRREPTEAFF.

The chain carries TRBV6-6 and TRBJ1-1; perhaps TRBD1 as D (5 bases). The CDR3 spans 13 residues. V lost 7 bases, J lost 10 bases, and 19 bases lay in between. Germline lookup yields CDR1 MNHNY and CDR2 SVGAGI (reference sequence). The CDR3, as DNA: TGTGCCAGCATGAACTCCCAGGGAAAAGTAGCTTTCTTT. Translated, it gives CASMNSQGKVAFF.

CDR3 nucleotides: TGTGCCAGCTCACCATTAGCGGGGGAGAGGACAGATACGCAGTATTTT. Its translation is CASSPLAGERTDTQYF. The gene calls are TRBV18 and TRBJ2-3, with 9 bases fitting TRBD2. The ends lost 2 bases at V and 3 bases at J; junction bases unmatched: 6. Germline V gene sequence: CDR1 KGHSH, CDR2 LQKENI. CDR3 size: 16 residues.

CDR3 nucleotide sequence: TGTGCCAGCAGTGAAGGGAAGCGGGGAGCCGGGGAGACCCAGTACTTC. It translates to CASSEGKRGAGETQYF. The chain has TRBV25-1 and TRBJ2-5, with 7 bases fitting TRBD2. V lost 2 bases, J lost 5 bases, and 11 bases stayed unmatched. CDR3 length: 16 residues. Germline V gene sequence: CDR1 MGHDK, CDR2 SYGVNS.

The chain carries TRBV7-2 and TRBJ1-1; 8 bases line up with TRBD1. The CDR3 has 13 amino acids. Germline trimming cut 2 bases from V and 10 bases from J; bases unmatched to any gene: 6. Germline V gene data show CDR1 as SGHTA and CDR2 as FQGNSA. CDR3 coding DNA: TGTGCCAGCAGCTTATTCGGACAGGGTGGAGCTTTCTTT. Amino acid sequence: CASSLFGQGGAFF.

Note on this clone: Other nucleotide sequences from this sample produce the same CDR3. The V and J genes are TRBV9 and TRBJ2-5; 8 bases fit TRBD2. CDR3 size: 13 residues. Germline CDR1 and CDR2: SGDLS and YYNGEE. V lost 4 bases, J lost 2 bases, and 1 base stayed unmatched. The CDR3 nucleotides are TGTGCCAGCAGCCCGGGGGGGCAAGAGACCCAGTACTTC. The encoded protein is CASSPGGQETQYF.

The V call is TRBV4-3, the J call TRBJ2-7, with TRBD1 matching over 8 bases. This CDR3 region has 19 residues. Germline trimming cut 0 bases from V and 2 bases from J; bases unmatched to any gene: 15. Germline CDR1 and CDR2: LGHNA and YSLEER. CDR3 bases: TGCGCCAGCAGCCAAGAACACTCTTCCGGGACAGGCCTCCCCTACGAGCAGTACTTC. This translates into CASSQEHSSGTGLPYEQYF.